This T cell receptor beta chain originates from a study of metastatic and nonmetastatic thyroid tumors. Study details: Comparison of repertoires was carried out across blood and tumor or nodule tissue from malignant and benign thyroid patients. Study observations and caveats: Reportedly, malignant thyroid tumors had significantly higher TCR beta diversity than benign nodules, in blood and tumor.

Before thyroid surgery, none of the patients had received any treatment. The CDR3 runs 13 residues. The germline V gene has CDR1 MNHNS and CDR2 SASEGT. Between the trimmed V and J ends, which lost 11 bases and 0 bases, there was a span of 14 bases. For this clone: The antigen remains undetermined. This may be a read error: a much more frequent sequence differs by one nucleotide.

In the original processing: The distant-metastasis classifier for papillary thyroid cancer was built from CDR3 differences across clinicopathological groups. TCRdb recomputed clones from the PCR reads via MiXCR. For this entry, the V and J calls and clone size follow TCRdb and not the study's own pipeline. Among approximately 34,000 clones, less than 20% were seen once, and the ten largest hold 3% to 3.5%. This TCR came from a female donor with papillary thyroid cancer or a benign thyroid nodule (not recorded which). Some clones in this sample may be carry-over from other donors' samples. The chain combines TRBV6-1 with TRBJ2-7; D is unresolved. Sequences were obtained from blood. Written as DNA, the CDR3 is TGTGCCGCCATGGCCCGGAACTCCTACGAGCAGTACTTC. Protein: CAAMARNSYEQYF.